The source of this T cell receptor beta chain is a study of blood T cell repertoires in COVID-19. The wider study: Material from acute and convalescent COVID-19 was sourced from the United States, Italy and Spain. Sources were T cells, B-cell-depleted T cells, or PBMCs; the material itself was cDNA or gDNA.

Trimming removed 0 bases at V and 3 bases at J, with 9 bases between. This CDR3 has 14 amino acids. CDR1 and CDR2 from the germline V gene are SGHRS and YFSETQ. Authors' methods: Researchers report that nucleated cell counts were estimated from reference gene primer amplification. TCRdb keeps only in-frame clones here, not all; method: immunoSEQ multiplex PCR. That table is the source of V, J and clone size, and D and trimming were worked out from the DNA. The sample holds about 200,000 clones, 80% to 85% seen once. The specimen sequenced was peripheral blood. This chain connects TRBV5-1 to TRBJ1-2; weak D call: TRBD1 (6 bases). This sequence was found in a human donor in a cohort sampled during active COVID-19. Here the CDR3 DNA reads TGCGCCAGCAGCTTGGAACAGGGCTACTATGGCTACACCTTC. Its translation is CASSLEQGYYGYTF.